Listed below are T cell receptor beta chains from one sample, sequenced in a study of vaccination and CD4 T cells after COVID-19. One entry per CDR3 protein results from TCRdb running MiXCR on the PCR reads. This sample yields under 20,000 distinct CDR3 sequences, of which about 44% are seen a single time; more than 7% belongs to the top ten. No antigen has been assigned to these receptors. The specimen comprised CD4+ T cells from blood, cultured in vitro, sampled after SARS-CoV-2 vaccination. The receptor set was obtained from a human donor who had recovered from COVID-19. Each CDR3 is given with its conserved first and last residue. A D gene is named only where the DNA matches it firmly. Clone size appears in some rows only: once, few, many, or a class for an expanded clone.

D: NA
J: TRBJ2-2
V: TRBV28
size: NA
CDR3: CASSLRERGAHGELFF
DNA: TGTGCCAGCAGTTTACGGGAAAGGGGCGCACACGGGGAGCTGTTTTTT

D: TRBD1
J: TRBJ1-1
V: TRBV7-9
size: NA
CDR3: CASSPTGAGDTEAFF
DNA: TGTGCCAGCAGCCCAACAGGGGCCGGGGACACTGAAGCTTTCTTT

D: NA
J: TRBJ2-3
V: TRBV19
size: few
CDR3: CASSIGAGPSDTQYF
DNA: TGTGCCAGTAGTATTGGGGCAGGGCCCTCAGATACGCAGTATTTT

D: TRBD1
J: TRBJ2-2
V: TRBV7-8
size: NA
CDR3: CASSLARTGGAPGELFF
DNA: TGTGCCAGCAGCTTAGCGAGGACAGGGGGCGCCCCCGGGGAGCTGTTTTTT

D: TRBD1
J: TRBJ2-5
V: TRBV19
size: few
CDR3: CASSIDTGQGATQYF
DNA: TGTGCCAGTAGTATAGATACCGGACAGGGGGCGACCCAGTACTTC

D: NA
J: TRBJ2-3
V: TRBV24-1
size: few
CDR3: CATSDSLGLATDTQYF
DNA: TGTGCCACCAGTGATTCCCTCGGGCTAGCTACAGATACGCAGTATTTT

D: NA
J: TRBJ2-2
V: TRBV15
size: few
CDR3: CATNLERTGELFF
DNA: TGTGCCACCAACTTGGAGAGAACCGGGGAGCTGTTTTTT

D: TRBD1
J: TRBJ1-2
V: TRBV5-1
size: NA
CDR3: CASSLDWTGVGGYTF
DNA: TGCGCCAGCAGCTTGGATTGGACAGGGGTAGGTGGCTACACCTTC

D: NA
J: TRBJ2-7
V: TRBV6-1
size: NA
CDR3: CATRAPPRYEQYF
DNA: TGTGCTACACGAGCCCCTCCCCGATACGAGCAGTACTTC

D: TRBD1
J: TRBJ1-5
V: TRBV20-1
size: few
CDR3: CSARIGTGVGSNQPQHF
DNA: TGCAGTGCTAGAATCGGGACAGGGGTTGGTAGCAATCAGCCCCAGCATTTT

D: TRBD1
J: TRBJ2-2
V: TRBV10-3
size: NA
CDR3: CATCGQGETGELFF
DNA: TGTGCCACTTGTGGACAGGGTGAAACCGGGGAGCTGTTTTTT

D: NA
J: TRBJ1-1
V: TRBV6-1
size: few
CDR3: CASREPGQNTEAFF
DNA: TGTGCCAGCAGAGAACCGGGACAGAACACTGAAGCTTTCTTT

D: TRBD2
J: TRBJ2-2
V: TRBV9
size: NA
CDR3: CASSVAAGVAGELFF
DNA: TGTGCCAGCAGCGTAGCGGCGGGAGTAGCCGGGGAGCTGTTTTTT

D: TRBD2
J: TRBJ2-3
V: TRBV19
size: once
CDR3: CASSKTSGGRTDTQYF
DNA: TGTGCCAGTAGTAAAACTAGCGGGGGTAGGACAGATACGCAGTATTTT

D: NA
J: TRBJ1-1
V: TRBV12-3/TRBV12-4
size: few
CDR3: CASSTDYATEAFF
DNA: TGTGCCAGCAGTACCGATTATGCGACTGAAGCTTTCTTT

D: NA
J: TRBJ1-2
V: TRBV7-2
size: few
CDR3: CASSLTARGQGYGYTF
DNA: TGTGCCAGCAGCTTAACCGCACGGGGGCAGGGGTATGGCTACACCTTC

D: NA
J: TRBJ1-6
V: TRBV19
size: NA
CDR3: CASKFGRDNSPLHF
DNA: TGTGCCAGTAAGTTTGGCAGGGACAATTCACCCCTCCACTTT

D: NA
J: TRBJ2-1
V: TRBV19
size: NA
CDR3: CASSSSFIHNEQFF
DNA: TGTGCCAGTAGTAGTAGCTTCATTCACAATGAGCAGTTCTTC

D: NA
J: TRBJ2-5
V: TRBV20-1
size: NA
CDR3: CSARSGKAFVETQYF
DNA: TGCAGTGCTAGGTCTGGGAAGGCTTTTGTAGAGACCCAGTACTTC

D: NA
J: TRBJ2-7
V: TRBV11-3
size: NA
CDR3: CASALAAPYEQYF
DNA: TGTGCCAGCGCCTTAGCGGCCCCCTACGAGCAGTACTTC

D: NA
J: TRBJ1-2
V: TRBV11-3
size: NA
CDR3: CASSPGWDGYTF
DNA: TGTGCCAGCAGCCCGGGCTGGGATGGCTACACCTTC

D: NA
J: TRBJ1-2
V: TRBV11-3
size: NA
CDR3: CASSRGIYGYTF
DNA: TGTGCCAGCAGCCGAGGAATCTATGGCTACACCTTC

D: NA
J: TRBJ2-7
V: TRBV6-2/TRBV6-3
size: NA
CDR3: CASSDSYEQYF
DNA: TGTGCCAGCAGTGACTCCTACGAGCAGTACTTC

D: TRBD2
J: TRBJ2-3
V: TRBV20-1
size: few
CDR3: CSAKRLAGSGDTQYF
DNA: TGCAGTGCTAAACGGCTAGCGGGATCTGGAGATACGCAGTATTTT

D: TRBD2
J: TRBJ2-1
V: TRBV2
size: NA
CDR3: CASSGSGSSYNEQFF
DNA: TGTGCCAGCAGTGGAAGCGGGAGCTCCTACAATGAGCAGTTCTTC

D: NA
J: TRBJ1-2
V: TRBV27
size: NA
CDR3: CASSLRVNYGYTF
DNA: TGTGCCAGCAGTTTAAGGGTTAACTATGGCTACACCTTC

D: NA
J: TRBJ2-6
V: TRBV6-2/TRBV6-3
size: NA
CDR3: CASSYSGTGANVLTF
DNA: TGTGCCAGCAGTTACTCAGGGACTGGGGCCAACGTCCTGACTTTC

D: NA
J: TRBJ1-5
V: TRBV15
size: NA
CDR3: CATSRLGNQPQHF
DNA: TGTGCCACCAGCAGATTGGGCAATCAGCCCCAGCATTTT

D: TRBD1
J: TRBJ2-1
V: TRBV7-2
size: NA
CDR3: CASSRTGADYNEQFF
DNA: TGTGCCAGCAGCCGCACAGGGGCCGACTACAATGAGCAGTTCTTC

D: TRBD1
J: TRBJ2-5
V: TRBV6-1
size: few
CDR3: CASSPPGQNLFETQYF
DNA: TGTGCCAGCAGTCCACCGGGACAGAATCTATTTGAGACCCAGTACTTC

D: NA
J: TRBJ1-3
V: TRBV20-1
size: few
CDR3: CSATGGISSGNTIYF
DNA: TGCAGTGCTACCGGAGGGATAAGCTCTGGAAACACCATATATTTT

D: TRBD2
J: TRBJ2-3
V: TRBV20-1
size: few
CDR3: CSASSLAGDRTDTQYF
DNA: TGCAGTGCTAGCTCGCTAGCGGGGGACCGCACAGATACGCAGTATTTT

D: NA
J: TRBJ2-1
V: TRBV20-1
size: NA
CDR3: CSASQGVSYNEQFF
DNA: TGCAGTGCTAGCCAGGGAGTATCCTACAATGAGCAGTTCTTC

D: TRBD2
J: TRBJ2-3
V: TRBV7-9
size: NA
CDR3: CASSLEAGLAGLTDTQYF
DNA: TGCGCCAGCAGCTTGGAGGCGGGACTAGCGGGACTCACAGATACGCAGTATTTT

D: NA
J: TRBJ1-2
V: TRBV7-2
size: NA
CDR3: CASRIRRGDEGSGYTF
DNA: TGTGCCAGCAGGATCCGCAGAGGGGACGAGGGTAGTGGCTACACCTTC

D: TRBD2
J: TRBJ2-7
V: TRBV5-4
size: NA
CDR3: CASSSSGRAHEQYF
DNA: TGTGCCAGCAGTTCCAGCGGGAGGGCCCACGAGCAGTACTTC

D: NA
J: TRBJ1-3
V: TRBV4-1
size: NA
CDR3: CASSQDRSSGNTIYF
DNA: TGCGCCAGCAGCCAAGATAGGAGCTCTGGAAACACCATATATTTT

D: TRBD1
J: TRBJ2-7
V: TRBV7-2
size: once
CDR3: CASSLGQGQQYF
DNA: TGTGCCAGCAGCCTGGGACAGGGTCAGCAGTACTTC

D: TRBD1
J: TRBJ2-7
V: TRBV6-1
size: NA
CDR3: CATPRRDSAYEQYF
DNA: TGTGCCACTCCTCGTCGGGACAGCGCGTACGAGCAGTACTTC

D: NA
J: TRBJ2-5
V: TRBV7-7
size: NA
CDR3: CASSLDQADETQYF
DNA: TGTGCCAGCAGCTTAGATCAGGCGGACGAGACCCAGTACTTC

D: NA
J: TRBJ1-5
V: TRBV2
size: few
CDR3: CASSEDHNQPQHF
DNA: TGTGCCAGCAGTGAAGATCACAATCAGCCCCAGCATTTT

D: NA
J: TRBJ1-2
V: TRBV5-5
size: few
CDR3: CASSLADRGYTF
DNA: TGTGCCAGCAGCTTGGCCGATCGGGGCTACACCTTC

D: NA
J: TRBJ1-2
V: TRBV7-2
size: NA
CDR3: CASSLADPGLLGYGYTF
DNA: TGTGCCAGCAGCTTAGCAGATCCGGGACTTCTAGGCTATGGCTACACCTTC

D: NA
J: TRBJ2-1
V: TRBV4-2
size: NA
CDR3: CASSDGAGSEQFF
DNA: TGTGCCAGCAGCGATGGTGCGGGCAGTGAGCAGTTCTTC

D: TRBD1
J: TRBJ1-1
V: TRBV28
size: NA
CDR3: CASSFGRQGRAFF
DNA: TGTGCCAGCAGTTTTGGAAGACAGGGGAGAGCTTTCTTT

D: TRBD1
J: TRBJ1-2
V: TRBV7-9
size: medium-sized
CDR3: CASSLQGAWGYTF
DNA: TGTGCCAGCAGCCTACAGGGGGCGTGGGGCTACACCTTC

D: NA
J: TRBJ2-3
V: TRBV24-1
size: NA
CDR3: CATQLEGAAERDTQYF
DNA: TGTGCCACGCAATTAGAAGGGGCTGCGGAAAGAGATACGCAGTATTTT

D: NA
J: TRBJ1-3
V: TRBV7-2
size: few
CDR3: CASSLVRIHSGNTIYF
DNA: TGTGCCAGCAGCTTAGTACGGATCCACTCTGGAAACACCATATATTTT

D: TRBD2
J: TRBJ2-2
V: TRBV7-6
size: NA
CDR3: CASSPILGTSGSHTGELFF
DNA: TGTGCCAGCAGCCCTATACTCGGGACTAGCGGTAGTCACACCGGGGAGCTGTTTTTT

D: NA
J: TRBJ1-2
V: TRBV2
size: few
CDR3: CASSEVSWDQYGYTF
DNA: TGTGCCAGCAGTGAAGTATCGTGGGACCAATATGGCTACACCTTC

D: NA
J: TRBJ1-2
V: TRBV2
size: NA
CDR3: CASSEMGKGVPGYTF
DNA: TGTGCCAGCAGTGAGATGGGAAAAGGGGTTCCTGGCTACACCTTC

D: NA
J: TRBJ1-1
V: TRBV6-1
size: NA
CDR3: CASKGTEEGGEAFF
DNA: TGTGCCAGCAAAGGGACGGAGGAAGGGGGTGAAGCTTTCTTT

D: NA
J: TRBJ1-6
V: TRBV28
size: few
CDR3: CASSFVHPNSPLHF
DNA: TGTGCCAGCAGTTTTGTTCATCCAAATTCACCCCTCCACTTT

D: NA
J: TRBJ1-6
V: TRBV2
size: few
CDR3: CASSWRQLNSPLHF
DNA: TGTGCCAGCAGTTGGAGACAGCTTAATTCACCCCTCCACTTT